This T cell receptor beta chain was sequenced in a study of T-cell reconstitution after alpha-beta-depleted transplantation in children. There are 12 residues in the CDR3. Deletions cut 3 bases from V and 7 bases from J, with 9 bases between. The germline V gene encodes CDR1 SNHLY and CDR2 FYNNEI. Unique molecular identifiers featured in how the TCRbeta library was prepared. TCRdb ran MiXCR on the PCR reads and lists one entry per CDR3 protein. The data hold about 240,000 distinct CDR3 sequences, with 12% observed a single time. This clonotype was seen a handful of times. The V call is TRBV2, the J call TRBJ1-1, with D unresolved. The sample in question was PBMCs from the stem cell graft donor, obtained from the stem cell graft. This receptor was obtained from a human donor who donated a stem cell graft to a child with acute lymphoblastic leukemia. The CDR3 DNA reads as TGTGCCAGCAGTGAGAGGCGGGTTGAAGCTTTCTTT. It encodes CASSERRVEAFF.